These T cell receptor beta chains were read from a single sample in a study of blood T cell repertoires in COVID-19. Sequencing used immunoSEQ multiplex PCR; TCRdb keeps in-frame clones, though not all of them. This sample carries approximately 76,000 clones, about 83% of them seen once, and the ten largest clones take roughly 36%. Sample: peripheral blood. The origin of the receptors is a man older than 75 with active or convalescent COVID-19. The CDR3 runs from the conserved cysteine through the conserved F or W. Fields, in order: CDR3 length, V gene, J gene, CDR3 protein.

>13|TRBV10-3|TRBJ1-5
CAIRDRGNQPQHF
>18|TRBV5-4|TRBJ2-1
CASSLVPMTSGGNNEQFF
>14|TRBV7-2|TRBJ2-5
CASSKGLEQETQYF
>15|TRBV10-2|TRBJ1-5
CASTGGGVNNQPQHF
>14|TRBV12-5|TRBJ1-6
CASGFGVENSPLHF
>15|TRBV5-1|TRBJ1-2
CASSVRGPGYYGYTF
>16|TRBV5-1|TRBJ2-1
CASSLVGTLVYNEQFF
>14|TRBV7-9|TRBJ1-4
CASSPDRDTEKLFF
>18|TRBV5-1|TRBJ2-5
CASSPRPAGNRGGRTQYF
>14|TRBV7-9|TRBJ1-4
CASSVGQGEEKLFF
>15|TRBV7-8|TRBJ1-4
CASSGLQDVYEKLFF
>14|TRBV7-3|TRBJ2-5
CASKTDRYQETQYF
>17|TRBV5-1|TRBJ2-5
CASSYGTSGGDKETQYF
>12|TRBV12-3/TRBV12-4|TRBJ2-7
CASSGLAVEQYF
>14|TRBV27|TRBJ2-3
CASSPLLTWDTQYF
>15|TRBV2|TRBJ1-2
CASSEGQGGFYGYTF
>15|TRBV3-1/TRBV3-2|TRBJ2-3
CASSQWGGAIDTQYF
>14|TRBV3-1/TRBV3-2|TRBJ1-5
CASSQDQVNQPQHF
>14|TRBV9|TRBJ1-2
CASSVGHPNYGYTF
>15|TRBV19|TRBJ2-3
CASSIYGGPTDTQYF
>16|TRBV5-1|TRBJ1-1
CASRSGTGGMYTEAFF
>17|TRBV7-9|TRBJ2-1
CASSQTGLAGGGNEQFF
>15|TRBV19|TRBJ2-1
CASNKLAGGYNEQFF
>14|TRBV11-2|TRBJ1-4
CASSLSGGREKLFF
>14|TRBV19|TRBJ2-7
CASSTAGDWYEQYF
>16|TRBV28|TRBJ1-5
CASSLDRGWGNQPQHF
>15|TRBV7-2|TRBJ2-1
CASSDGLAGRNEQFF
>16|TRBV3-1/TRBV3-2|TRBJ2-2
CASSQPIGGYTGELFF
>15|TRBV28|TRBJ1-6
CASSLRVSYNSPLHF
>14|TRBV6-2/TRBV6-3|TRBJ1-4
CASSYLQDYEKLFF
>13|TRBV6-5|TRBJ1-4
CAAAAGGNEKLFF
>14|TRBV9|TRBJ2-7
CASSVVQLPGEQYF
>15|TRBV9|TRBJ2-5
CASSARGGSQETQYF
>22|TRBV2|TRBJ2-1
CASSEPFPTSGRRLVSYNEQFF
>13|TRBV6-2/TRBV6-3|TRBJ2-7
CASSYGTPYEQYF
>16|TRBV11-1|TRBJ1-1
CASSLGQGRVVTEAFF
>15|TRBV28|TRBJ2-4
CASSLNRRGWGIQYF
>15|TRBV19|TRBJ2-7
CASSIGLAGTYEQYF
>14|TRBV3-1/TRBV3-2|TRBJ1-5
CASSIGTGNQPQHF
>16|TRBV4-2|TRBJ2-5
CASSPPAGWEGETQYF
>15|TRBV10-3|TRBJ2-1
CAISESVAPYNEQFF
>15|TRBV11-2|TRBJ1-3
CASSHRTGSGNTIYF
>15|TRBV5-1|TRBJ2-3
CASSFGLATADTQYF
>17|TRBV10-3|TRBJ2-3
CAISESGSGGAPDTQYF
>14|TRBV5-5|TRBJ1-4
CASSFGATNEKLFF
>15|TRBV5-4|TRBJ2-5
CASSLGAGGEETQYF
>16|TRBV15|TRBJ1-5
CATSRDQSSSNQPQHF
>15|TRBV2|TRBJ2-5
CASTGTGWASETQYF